This is a list of T cell receptor beta chains from one sample in a study of blood T cells in healthy people across ages. Each CDR3 protein is one row after TCRdb ran MiXCR on the 5' RACE reads. Of 1.2 million to 1.5 million distinct CDR3 sequences in the sample, about 40% were seen once. Sequences were obtained from blood. All receptors derive from a woman in her late teens or twenties in good health. CDR3s include the opening cysteine and the closing phenylalanine or tryptophan. A D gene is named only where the DNA matches it firmly. Clone size is shown for a subset of rows, as once, few, many or a class of expanded clone.

TRBV7-9	-	TRBJ2-3	-	CASSPLFRGSTDTQYF	TGTGCCAGCAGCCCCCTCTTCAGGGGTTCCACAGATACGCAGTATTTT
TRBV10-1	-	TRBJ2-1	-	CASSGDGYGNEQFF	TGCGCCAGCAGCGGAGATGGGTACGGCAATGAGCAGTTCTTC
TRBV28	-	TRBJ2-7	-	CASSWKAFLYNEQYF	TGTGCCAGCAGTTGGAAAGCGTTCCTCTACAATGAGCAGTACTTC
TRBV10-3	-	TRBJ1-5	-	CAISVGAVGVSNQPQHF	TGTGCCATCAGTGTAGGTGCGGTGGGGGTTAGCAATCAGCCCCAGCATTTT
TRBV7-2	-	TRBJ2-2	TRBD2	CASSPKAGGPTGELFF	TGTGCCAGCAGCCCTAAAGCGGGGGGGCCCACCGGGGAGCTGTTTTTT
TRBV4-1	-	TRBJ1-3	-	CASSGQRPEGNTIYF	TGCGCCAGCAGCGGCCAACGACCGGAGGGAAACACCATATATTTT
TRBV18	-	TRBJ2-3	TRBD1	CASSPVAGTGKTDTQYF	TGTGCCAGCTCACCAGTCGCCGGGACAGGGAAGACAGATACGCAGTATTTT
TRBV6-5	-	TRBJ2-1	-	CASSYSGGLDEQFF	TGTGCCAGCAGTTACTCAGGGGGGCTCGATGAGCAGTTCTTC
TRBV12-3/TRBV12-4	few	TRBJ2-3	TRBD2	CASSLGTSGRPTDTQYF	TGTGCCAGCAGTTTGGGGACTAGCGGGAGGCCCACAGATACGCAGTATTTT
TRBV2	few	TRBJ2-1	-	CASRTGRYNEQFF	TGTGCCAGCAGGACAGGACGGTACAATGAGCAGTTCTTC
TRBV18	-	TRBJ2-6	TRBD1	CASSPWTGPNSGANVLTF	TGTGCCAGCTCACCATGGACAGGGCCCAACTCTGGGGCCAACGTCCTGACTTTC
TRBV6-5	-	TRBJ2-6	-	CASSYSMSSGANVLTF	TGTGCCAGCAGTTACTCGATGAGCTCTGGGGCCAACGTCCTGACTTTC
TRBV12-3/TRBV12-4	-	TRBJ2-2	TRBD2	CASSLETSGGPNTGELFF	TGTGCCAGCAGTTTAGAAACTAGCGGGGGCCCGAACACCGGGGAGCTGTTTTTT
TRBV6-5	once	TRBJ2-3	-	CASSPPLPDTQYF	TGTGCCAGCAGCCCCCCATTGCCAGATACGCAGTATTTT
TRBV5-1	few	TRBJ2-1	TRBD2	CASSLTPSGSITYNEQFF	TGCGCCAGCAGCTTGACCCCTAGCGGGAGTATCACCTACAATGAGCAGTTCTTC
TRBV10-3	-	TRBJ1-1	-	CAIGRDMNTEAFF	TGTGCCATAGGCCGGGACATGAACACTGAAGCTTTCTTT
TRBV5-1	-	TRBJ1-1	-	CASTNYGTVNTEAFF	TGCGCCAGCACCAATTACGGGACGGTGAACACTGAAGCTTTCTTT
TRBV7-2	-	TRBJ2-5	-	CASSFYGWAGGQGQETQYF	TGTGCCAGCAGCTTCTATGGGTGGGCCGGGGGACAAGGACAAGAGACCCAGTACTTC
TRBV9	-	TRBJ1-1	-	CASSVVSGMNTEAFF	TGTGCCAGCAGCGTAGTTTCTGGTATGAACACTGAAGCTTTCTTT
TRBV5-1	-	TRBJ2-1	-	CASSRWASEPSNEQFF	TGCGCCAGCAGCCGGTGGGCTAGCGAACCCTCCAATGAGCAGTTCTTC
TRBV4-1	-	TRBJ2-1	-	CASSQVGVRNNEQFF	TGCGCCAGCAGCCAAGTCGGGGTCCGTAACAATGAGCAGTTCTTC
TRBV24-1	-	TRBJ2-1	-	CATSPGYNEQFF	TGTGCCACCAGCCCCGGGTACAATGAGCAGTTCTTC
TRBV7-9	few	TRBJ1-2	TRBD1	CASISGDRDGYTF	TGTGCCAGCATTTCTGGGGACAGGGATGGCTACACCTTC
TRBV5-5	-	TRBJ1-1	-	CASSLRDRSGTEAFF	TGTGCCAGCAGCTTGAGAGACAGGTCTGGCACTGAAGCTTTCTTT
TRBV12-3/TRBV12-4	few	TRBJ2-7	-	CASSLGGFSYNEQYF	TGTGCCAGCAGTTTGGGCGGGTTTTCCTACAATGAGCAGTACTTC
TRBV6-5	once	TRBJ1-5	-	CASTPHRGNQPQHF	TGTGCCAGCACCCCACACCGGGGAAATCAGCCCCAGCATTTT
TRBV6-6	-	TRBJ2-5	TRBD2	CASQAGVGETQYF	TGTGCCAGCCAAGCGGGAGTGGGAGAGACCCAGTACTTC
TRBV20-1	-	TRBJ2-1	-	CSQPLGGGRNEQFF	TGCAGCCAACCCCTAGGGGGAGGGAGGAATGAGCAGTTCTTC
TRBV12-3/TRBV12-4	few	TRBJ2-1	-	CASSYLAHEQFF	TGTGCCAGCAGTTACCTAGCGCATGAGCAGTTCTTC
TRBV20-1	-	TRBJ2-4	-	CSARQNPGGVSKNIQYF	TGCAGTGCTAGACAAAACCCAGGAGGCGTGTCCAAAAACATTCAGTACTTC
TRBV10-3	-	TRBJ2-6	-	CAIRAPAGVGANVLTF	TGTGCCATCAGGGCACCGGCCGGAGTTGGGGCCAACGTCCTGACTTTC
TRBV20-1	-	TRBJ2-7	-	CSASRGTDAYEQYF	TGCAGTGCTAGTAGGGGGACGGATGCCTACGAGCAGTACTTC
TRBV29-1	few	TRBJ2-5	-	CSVVGGPQETQYF	TGCAGCGTTGTCGGGGGCCCCCAAGAGACCCAGTACTTC
TRBV27	-	TRBJ2-7	-	CASSTPGGYEQYF	TGTGCCAGCAGTACCCCTGGGGGATACGAGCAGTACTTC
TRBV7-9	-	TRBJ1-2	-	CASSPSGGDSSGYTF	TGTGCCAGCAGCCCCTCAGGAGGGGATTCTAGTGGCTACACCTTC
TRBV6-5	once	TRBJ1-1	-	CASRYTTTEAFF	TGTGCCAGCAGGTACACCACCACTGAAGCTTTCTTT
TRBV5-1	few	TRBJ1-2	TRBD1	CASSLAQGERGYGYTF	TGCGCCAGCAGCTTGGCGCAGGGGGAGAGAGGCTATGGCTACACCTTC
TRBV10-3	-	TRBJ1-1	-	CAIRKQGPNTEAFF	TGTGCCATCCGCAAACAGGGCCCGAACACTGAAGCTTTCTTT
TRBV7-9	few	TRBJ1-2	-	CASSSTDVILMRDYGYTF	TGTGCCAGCAGCTCGACGGACGTTATTCTAATGAGGGACTATGGCTACACCTTC
TRBV6-6	-	TRBJ1-2	-	CASSYIGSNAHGYTF	TGTGCCAGCAGTTACATAGGATCCAACGCACATGGCTACACCTTC
TRBV7-2	-	TRBJ2-1	-	CASSFTENEQFF	TGTGCCAGCAGCTTCACGGAGAACGAGCAGTTCTTC
TRBV28	-	TRBJ1-6	-	CATVALPGDSPLHF	TGTGCCACCGTAGCCCTACCCGGGGATTCACCCCTCCACTTT
TRBV6-1	few	TRBJ2-6	-	CASSAQGFSSGANVLTF	TGTGCCAGCAGTGCCCAGGGTTTCAGCTCTGGGGCCAACGTCCTGACTTTC
TRBV5-1	few	TRBJ2-7	-	CASSPSHYDEQYF	TGCGCCAGCAGCCCTTCCCACTACGACGAGCAGTACTTC
TRBV14	-	TRBJ2-3	-	CASSQARADLTDTQYF	TGTGCCAGCAGCCAAGCTCGGGCCGACCTCACAGATACGCAGTATTTT
TRBV11-2	-	TRBJ2-1	-	CASNLHGASFNEQFF	TGTGCCAGCAACCTACATGGGGCCTCCTTCAATGAGCAGTTCTTC